The present T cell receptor beta chain was sequenced within a study of CD8+CD57+ T cells in acquired aplastic anemia. In the study overall: The sorted CD4+ and CD8+ cells yielded an average approximately 3 ug of DNA.

Points on this clonotype: The antigen is undetermined.

Study results and limitations: With respect to CD8+ Simpson's diversity, patients and controls did not differ significantly. Patients and controls turned out to have roughly 30 CD8+ CDR3 sequences in common.

Per the germline V gene, CDR1 is SGHTA and CDR2 is FQGNSA. The CDR3 runs to 12 residues. Losses at the gene ends were 2 bases for V and 7 bases for J; bases not matched to a gene: 1. CDR3 and TCR beta VDJ profiling relied on a genomic DNA template. TCRdb used MiXCR to reprocess the reads, holding one entry per CDR3 protein. The sample yields around 210,000 distinct CDR3 sequences, roughly 60% seen once. Flow cytometry had shown expanded CD8+CD57+ cells in the patients chosen for sequencing. The specimen was sorted CD4+, CD8+, or CD8+CD57+ T cells (not recorded which) from PBMCs. The clonotype was recovered from a human donor with aplastic anemia. This rearrangement joins TRBV7-2 to TRBJ1-1, with 7 bases aligning to TRBD1. The CDR3 is CASSLTGVEAFF. CDR3 DNA sequence: TGTGCCAGCAGCTTAACAGGGGTTGAAGCTTTCTTT.